This T cell receptor beta chain was observed in a study of T cell responses to AZD1222 COVID-19 vaccine. Overall study results and limits: The study found vaccine-associated CD4 TCRs spanning spike, dominant at 160-218 and 743-854. Only five to seven individuals given AZD1222 were seropositive at baseline. Vaccination with two AZD1222 doses was followed by a rise in Spike-specific TCR breadth and depth.

Sequencing was performed with immunoSEQ multiplex PCR; in TCRdb, only in-frame clones are kept and a portion is missing. The sample shows 160,000 or so clones, roughly 86% of them seen only once. To note about this clone: Its antigen is still unknown. One junction end does not reproduce the germline sequence, and a read error may be involved.

Germline CDR1 reads SGHVS; CDR2 reads FQNEAQ. The length of the CDR3 is 12 residues. J is TRBJ2-7 and V is TRBV7-8; 10 bases map to TRBD2. The sequenced sample was peripheral blood, obtained on day 0 of AZD1222 vaccination. The sequence was collected from an adult in good health. CDR3 sequence reads: CASSRSGLATHF. CDR3 nucleotide sequence: TGTGCCAGCAGCCGATCGGGACTAGCGACGCACTTC. Combining the CDR3 with reference TRBV7-8 and TRBJ2-7 gives the whole variable domain GAGVSQSPRYKVAKRGQDVALRCDPISGHVSLFWYQQALGQGPEFLTYFQNEAQLDKSGLPSDRFFAERPEGSVSTLKIQRTQQEDSAVYLCASSRSGLATHFGPGTRLTVT.